Below, one TCR beta chain is given with its context. cDNA came from about 0.5 to 1 ug RNA primed by random hexamers. Amplification of TCR beta CDR3 by immunoSEQ multiplex PCR spanned 54 Vbeta and 13 Jbeta. TCRdb called the immunoSEQ multiplex PCR reads again in MiXCR, with one record for every CDR3 protein. The table lists about 84,000 distinct CDR3 sequences, around 93% of them singletons. This specimen belongs to a study of CD8 T cells in Susac syndrome. The CDR3 contains 14 residues. Trimming removed 6 bases at V and 2 bases at J, with 16 bases between. CDR1 and CDR2 (germline): SQVTM, ANQGSEA. Specimen: CD8+ T cells from PBMCs. The J gene is TRBJ2-5, the V gene TRBV29-1; D is undetermined. The origin of this receptor is a human donor in good health. Here the CDR3 DNA reads TGCAGCGTAACTAACGGCCTGGCTCAAGAGACCCAGTACTTC. Translating gives CSVTNGLAQETQYF.